This T cell receptor (beta chain) was sequenced in a study of blood T cell repertoires in COVID-19. For the study at large: Nucleic acid was either cDNA or gDNA, and it came from T cells, B-cell-depleted T cells, or PBMCs.

The germline V and J ends were trimmed by 0 bases and 4 bases, with 10 bases remaining between them. The CDR3 spans 14 residues. In germline, CDR1 is SGHDT, CDR2 YYEEEE. Libraries were prepared by immunoSEQ multiplex PCR; TCRdb keeps only in-frame clonotypes and omits some of them. The data show 40,000 to 55,000 clones, more than 80% seen once. This clonotype was sampled from a man aged 70-80 years with active COVID-19. The chain has TRBV5-6 and TRBJ1-1; D remains unclear. Sequencing was done on a sample of peripheral blood. This CDR3 reads CASSLESRRTEAFF. DNA for the CDR3: TGTGCCAGCAGCTTGGAATCGAGGCGCACTGAAGCTTTCTTT.